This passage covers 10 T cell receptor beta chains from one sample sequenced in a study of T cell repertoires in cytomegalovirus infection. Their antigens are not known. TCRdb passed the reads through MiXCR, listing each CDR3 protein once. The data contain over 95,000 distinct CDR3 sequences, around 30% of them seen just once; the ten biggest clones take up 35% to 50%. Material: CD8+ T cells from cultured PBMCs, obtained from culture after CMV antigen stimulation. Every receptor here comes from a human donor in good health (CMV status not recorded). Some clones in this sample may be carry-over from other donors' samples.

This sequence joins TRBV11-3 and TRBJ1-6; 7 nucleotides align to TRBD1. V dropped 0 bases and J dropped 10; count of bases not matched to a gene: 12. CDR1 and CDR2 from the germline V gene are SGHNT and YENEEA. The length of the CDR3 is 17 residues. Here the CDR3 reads CASSLDHPTGYGSPLHF. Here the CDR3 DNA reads TGTGCCAGCAGCTTAGACCACCCGACAGGGTACGGATCACCCCTCCACTTT.

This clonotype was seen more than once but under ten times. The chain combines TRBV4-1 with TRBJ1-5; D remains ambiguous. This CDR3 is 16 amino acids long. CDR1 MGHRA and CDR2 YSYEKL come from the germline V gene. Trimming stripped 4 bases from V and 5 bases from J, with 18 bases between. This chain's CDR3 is CASSLPEGARDQPQHF. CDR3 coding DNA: TGCGCCAGCAGCCTACCGGAGGGCGCCCGGGATCAGCCCCAGCATTTT.

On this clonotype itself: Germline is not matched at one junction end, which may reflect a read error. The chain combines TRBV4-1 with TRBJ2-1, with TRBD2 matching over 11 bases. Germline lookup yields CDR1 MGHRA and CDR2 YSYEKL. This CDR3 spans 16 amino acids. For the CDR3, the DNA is TGTGCCAGCAGCCGAACGACTAGCGGGGCATCCGGTGAGCAGTTCTTC. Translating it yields CASSRTTSGASGEQFF.

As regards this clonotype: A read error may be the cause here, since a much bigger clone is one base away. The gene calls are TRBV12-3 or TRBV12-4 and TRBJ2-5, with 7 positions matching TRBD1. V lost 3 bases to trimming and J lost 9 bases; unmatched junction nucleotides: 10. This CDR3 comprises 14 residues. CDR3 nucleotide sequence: TGTGCCAGCAGTTTTACAGGGGTGGTCGAGGCCCAGTACTTC. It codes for CASSFTGVVEAQYF.

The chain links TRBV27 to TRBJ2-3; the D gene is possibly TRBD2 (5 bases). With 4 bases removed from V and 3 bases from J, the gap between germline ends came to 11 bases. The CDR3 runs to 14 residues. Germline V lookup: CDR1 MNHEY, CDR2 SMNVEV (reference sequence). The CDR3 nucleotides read TGTGCCAGCAGTTCCGGGGTCAGTACAGATACGCAGTATTTT. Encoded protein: CASSSGVSTDTQYF.

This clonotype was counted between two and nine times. CDR3 protein: CASSSGLLGSYEQYF. DNA of the CDR3: TGTGCCAGCAGTTCGGGACTCTTGGGCTCCTACGAGCAGTACTTC. V and J are TRBV6-6 and TRBJ2-7, with D perhaps TRBD2 (6 bases). Germline loops: CDR1 MNHNY, CDR2 SVGAGI (reference sequence). The CDR3 sequence is 15 residues long. V lost 4 bases and J 0 bases, leaving 13 bases between the germline ends.

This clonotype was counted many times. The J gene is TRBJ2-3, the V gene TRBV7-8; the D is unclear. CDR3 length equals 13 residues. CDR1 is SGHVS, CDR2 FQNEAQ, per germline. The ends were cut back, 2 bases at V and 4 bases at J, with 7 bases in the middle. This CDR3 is CASSLFGADTQYF. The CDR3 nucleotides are TGTGCCAGCAGCTTATTTGGGGCAGATACGCAGTATTTT.

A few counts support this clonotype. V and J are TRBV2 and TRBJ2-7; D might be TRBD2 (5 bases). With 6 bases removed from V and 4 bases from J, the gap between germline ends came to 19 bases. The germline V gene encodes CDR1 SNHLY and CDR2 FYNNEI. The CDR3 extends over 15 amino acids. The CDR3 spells CASRARGLLWYEQYF. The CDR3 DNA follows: TGTGCCAGCAGGGCTCGCGGGCTCCTCTGGTACGAGCAGTACTTC. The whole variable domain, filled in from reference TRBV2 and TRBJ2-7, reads EPEVTQTPSHQVTQMGQEVILRCVPISNHLYFYWYRQILGQKVEFLVSFYNNEISEKSEIFDDQFSVERPDGSNFTLKIRSTKLEDSAMYFCASRARGLLWYEQYFGPGTRLTVT.

The chain's CDR3 is CASSPRAQRDREQFF. The CDR3 region has the DNA TGTGCCAGCAGCCCCAGGGCCCAGCGGGACAGAGAGCAGTTCTTC. This chain connects TRBV7-6 to TRBJ2-1; TRBD1 or TRBD2 may be the D gene (7 bases each). The V end lost 5 bases, the J end lost 10 bases, and 21 bases lay between the germline ends. The germline V gene has CDR1 SGHVS and CDR2 FNYEAQ. The CDR3 loop spans 15 amino acids.

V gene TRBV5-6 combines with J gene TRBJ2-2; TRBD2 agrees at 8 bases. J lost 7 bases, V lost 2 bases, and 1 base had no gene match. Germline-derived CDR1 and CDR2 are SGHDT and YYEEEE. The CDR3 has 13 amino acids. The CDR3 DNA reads TGTGCCAGCAGCTTCCTAGCGGGCGGGGAGCTGTTTTTT. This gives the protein CASSFLAGGELFF. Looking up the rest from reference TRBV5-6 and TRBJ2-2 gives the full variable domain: DAGVTQSPTHLIKTRGQQVTLRCSPKSGHDTVSWYQQALGQGPQFIFQYYEEEERQRGNFPDRFSGHQFPNYSSELNVNALLLGDSALYLCASSFLAGGELFFGEGSRLTVL.